Shown below are 13 T cell receptor beta chains from a single sample sequenced in a study of blood T cell repertoires in COVID-19. Generated by immunoSEQ multiplex PCR, the TCRdb table keeps only in-frame clones and is missing some. The table records approximately 260,000 clones, 65% to 80% of them present only once. The source material was peripheral blood. These receptors originate from a woman between 40 and 50 years old with active or convalescent COVID-19.

The chain employs TRBV5-1 and TRBJ2-5; D remains unclear. Germline CDR1 reads SGHRS; CDR2 reads YFSETQ. Deletions cut 2 bases from V and 4 bases from J, with 6 bases between. The CDR3 has 12 residues. CDR3 nucleotides: TGCGCCAGCAGCTTCGCAGGAGAGACCCAGTACTTC. This translates into CASSFAGETQYF.

The J gene is TRBJ2-4, the V gene TRBV6-5, with 8 positions matching TRBD1. Germline V CDR1 and CDR2: MNHEY, SVGAGI. The J segment lost 1 base and the V segment lost 6 bases, leaving 2 bases of the junction unmatched. The CDR3 length is 14 residues. CDR3 amino acids: CASRRQGAKNIQYF. CDR3 DNA: TGTGCCAGCAGGAGACAGGGGGCCAAAAACATTCAGTACTTC.

V and J are TRBV5-1 and TRBJ2-7; perhaps TRBD2 as D (6 bases). Trimming left V 0 bases short and J 1 base short, with 8 bases between. Germline V gives CDR1 SGHRS, CDR2 YFSETQ. The CDR3 contains 14 residues. DNA of the CDR3: TGCGCCAGCAGCTTGGGCGGGGAATCCTACGAGCAGTACTTC. Residues: CASSLGGESYEQYF.

The rearrangement links TRBV3-1 (or the pseudogene TRBV3-2) to TRBJ1-2; 7 nucleotides line up with TRBD1. CDR3 size: 13 residues. The V segment lost 4 bases and the J segment 4 bases; nucleotides outside the gene matches: 3. Germline V lookup: CDR1 LGHDT, CDR2 YNNKEL (reference sequence). Here the CDR3 reads CASSPGGSYGYTF. As DNA, the CDR3 is TGTGCCAGCAGCCCAGGGGGAAGCTATGGCTACACCTTC.

J is TRBJ1-6 and V is TRBV4-2; D is perhaps TRBD1 (6 bases). CDR1 is LGHNA, CDR2 YNFKEQ, per germline. The ends were cut back, 0 bases at V and 9 bases at J, with 18 bases in the middle. The CDR3 totals 17 residues. CDR3 residues: CASSQEVTGGSGSPLHF. The CDR3 DNA follows: TGTGCCAGCAGCCAAGAGGTGACAGGAGGATCGGGTTCACCCCTCCACTTT.

V gene TRBV18 combines with J gene TRBJ1-6; 7 nucleotides match TRBD1. V was pared by 0 bases and J by 6 bases, with 2 bases of the junction left unmatched. The CDR3 totals 15 residues. Germline CDR1 reads KGHSH; CDR2 reads LQKENI. The CDR3 loop reads CASSPPGQSNSPLHF. CDR3 nucleotides: TGTGCCAGCTCACCACCGGGACAGAGTAATTCACCCCTCCACTTT.

The chain carries TRBV5-1 and TRBJ2-3, with TRBD1 matching over 7 bases. Germline-derived CDR1 and CDR2 are SGHRS and YFSETQ. J lost 1 base, V lost 2 bases, and 4 bases had no gene match. The CDR3 loop spans 15 amino acids. CDR3 loop: CASSFRTGGTDTQYF. The DNA for the CDR3 is TGCGCCAGCAGCTTTCGGACAGGCGGCACAGATACGCAGTATTTT. Combining the CDR3 with reference TRBV5-1 and TRBJ2-3 gives the whole variable domain KAGVTQTPRYLIKTRGQQVTLSCSPISGHRSVSWYQQTPGQGLQFLFEYFSETQRNKGNFPGRFSGRQFSNSRSEMNVSTLELGDSALYLCASSFRTGGTDTQYFGPGTRLTVL.

V is TRBV19 and J is TRBJ2-3, with 11 nucleotides matching TRBD2. V lost 5 bases and J lost 1; bases outside the gene matches: 5. The CDR3 is 16 residues long. Germline V CDR1 and CDR2: LNHDA, SQIVND (reference sequence). The CDR3 is CASSLLTSGGTDTQYF. CDR3 coding DNA: TGTGCCAGTAGTCTACTGACTAGCGGGGGCACAGATACGCAGTATTTT.

This rearrangement joins TRBV6-5 to TRBJ1-3, with D perhaps TRBD1 (5 bases). Looked up from germline, CDR1 is MNHEY and CDR2 is SVGAGI. Trimming took 6 bases from V and 3 from J, leaving 9 bases between them. The CDR3 spans 13 residues. This chain's CDR3 is CASRAGGGNTIYF. The CDR3 region has the DNA TGTGCCAGCAGAGCGGGGGGTGGAAACACCATATATTTT.

The chain combines TRBV9 with TRBJ2-7, with 11 bases matching TRBD2. V lost 3 bases to trimming and J lost 4 bases; unmatched junction nucleotides: 3. The CDR3 is made up of 14 amino acids. CDR1 and CDR2 (germline): SGDLS, YYNGEE. CDR3 DNA: TGTGCCAGCAGCGCAACTAGCGGGGGATACGAGCAGTACTTC. Encoded protein: CASSATSGGYEQYF.

The V gene is TRBV5-1, the J gene TRBJ1-4; D is possibly TRBD1 (6 bases). The CDR3 spans 14 residues. V shed 4 bases and J shed 4 bases, with 11 bases lying between them. The germline V gene has CDR1 SGHRS and CDR2 YFSETQ. CDR3 amino acids: CASSPQGYNEKLFF. For the CDR3, the DNA is TGCGCCAGCAGCCCACAGGGATATAATGAAAAACTGTTTTTT.

The V gene is TRBV18, the J gene TRBJ1-1, with unresolved D. This CDR3 region has 13 residues. The V end was cut by 2 bases, the J end by 2 bases, with 6 bases between. CDR1 is KGHSH and CDR2 is LQKENI in the germline V gene. CDR3 amino acids: CASSPTGNTEAFF. The CDR3 region has the DNA TGTGCCAGCTCACCAACGGGTAACACTGAAGCTTTCTTT. The full variable domain, rest sourced from reference TRBV18 and TRBJ1-1, is NAGVMQNPRHLVRRRGQEARLRCSPMKGHSHVYWYRQLPEEGLKFMVYLQKENIIDESGMPKERFSAEFPKEGPSILRIQQVVRGDSAAYFCASSPTGNTEAFFGQGTRLTVV.

V is TRBV6-5 and J is TRBJ1-4, with D uncertain. CDR1 and CDR2 from the germline V gene are MNHEY and SVGAGI. The CDR3 sequence is 14 residues long. The V end lost 6 bases, the J end lost 10 bases, and 18 bases lay between the germline ends. CDR3 region: CASSLGRVGVKLFF. Here the CDR3 DNA reads TGTGCCAGCAGCCTAGGGAGGGTCGGGGTAAAACTGTTTTTT.